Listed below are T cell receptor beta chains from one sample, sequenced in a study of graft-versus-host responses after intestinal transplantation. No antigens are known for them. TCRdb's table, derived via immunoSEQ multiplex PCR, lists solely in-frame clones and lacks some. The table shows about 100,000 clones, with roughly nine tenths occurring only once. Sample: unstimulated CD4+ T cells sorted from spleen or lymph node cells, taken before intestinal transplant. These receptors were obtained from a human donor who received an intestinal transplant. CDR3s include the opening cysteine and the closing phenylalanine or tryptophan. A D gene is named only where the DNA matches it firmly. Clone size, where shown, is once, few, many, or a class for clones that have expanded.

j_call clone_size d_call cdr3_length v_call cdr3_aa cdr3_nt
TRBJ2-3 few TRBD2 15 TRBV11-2 CASSLLAGGTDTQYF TGTGCCAGCAGCTTACTAGCGGGAGGCACAGATACGCAGTATTTT
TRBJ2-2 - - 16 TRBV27 CASSRRRDRNTGELFF TGTGCCAGCAGCCGTCGGCGGGACAGGAACACCGGGGAGCTGTTTTTT
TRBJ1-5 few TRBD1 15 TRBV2 CASTGTGYSNQPQHF TGTGCCAGCACAGGGACAGGGTATAGCAATCAGCCCCAGCATTTT
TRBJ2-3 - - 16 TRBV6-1 CASSEAVKRWADTQYF TGTGCCAGCAGTGAAGCGGTGAAGAGGTGGGCAGATACGCAGTATTTT
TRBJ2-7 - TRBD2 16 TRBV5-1 CASSSRLAGGGGEQYF TGCGCCAGCAGCTCACGGCTAGCGGGTGGCGGGGGCGAGCAGTACTTC
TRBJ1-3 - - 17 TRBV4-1 CASSQGGQIGSGNTIYF TGCGCCAGCAGCCAAGGGGGGCAGATAGGGTCTGGAAACACCATATATTTT
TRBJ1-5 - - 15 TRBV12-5 CASGSRGGEGQPQHF TGTGCTAGTGGTTCGAGAGGGGGGGAGGGTCAGCCCCAGCATTTT
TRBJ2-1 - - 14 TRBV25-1 CASSEFGGAREQFF TGTGCCAGCAGTGAATTCGGAGGGGCTCGGGAGCAGTTCTTC
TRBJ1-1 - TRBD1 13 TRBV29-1 CSVERLDRAGAFF TGCAGCGTTGAACGCCTGGACAGGGCAGGAGCTTTCTTT
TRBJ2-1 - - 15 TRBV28 CASSPRTNSHNEQFF TGTGCCAGCAGTCCACGTACAAACTCCCACAATGAGCAGTTCTTC
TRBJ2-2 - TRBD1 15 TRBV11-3 CASSRGPPNTGELFF TGTGCCAGCAGCAGGGGGCCACCGAACACCGGGGAGCTGTTTTTT
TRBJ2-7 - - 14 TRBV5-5 CASSPLLRDYEQYF TGTGCCAGCAGTCCGTTGTTGAGAGACTACGAGCAGTACTTC
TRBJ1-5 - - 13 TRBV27 CASSLAPNQPQHF TGTGCCAGCAGTTTGGCACCCAATCAGCCCCAGCATTTT
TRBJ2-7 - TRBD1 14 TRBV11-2 CASSSRDRGDEQYF TGTGCCAGCAGCTCTCGGGACAGGGGAGACGAGCAGTACTTC
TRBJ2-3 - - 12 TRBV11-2 CASRASLGAQYF TGTGCCAGCCGAGCTAGCCTTGGTGCGCAGTATTTT
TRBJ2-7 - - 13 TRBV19 CAAHRTDFYEQYF TGTGCCGCCCACCGGACGGACTTCTACGAGCAGTACTTC
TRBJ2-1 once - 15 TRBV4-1 CASSQWSGFMDEQFF TGCGCCAGCAGCCAATGGTCAGGGTTCATGGATGAGCAGTTCTTC
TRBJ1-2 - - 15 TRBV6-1 CASTLIFGDNYGYTF TGTGCCAGCACCCTAATTTTCGGGGATAACTATGGCTACACCTTC
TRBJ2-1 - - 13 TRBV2 CASKKASAVEQFF TGTGCCAGCAAGAAGGCTTCGGCGGTAGAGCAGTTCTTC
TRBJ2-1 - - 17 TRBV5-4 CASSLGSPGESYNEQFF TGTGCCAGCAGCTTGGGTAGCCCCGGGGAGTCCTACAATGAGCAGTTCTTC